This T cell receptor beta chain comes out of a study of CD8 T cells in Susac syndrome. Whole-study context: Treatment at blood withdrawal was none, corticosteroids, or intravenous immunoglobulin alone in Susac syndrome patients.

A quantity of about 0.5 to 1 ug RNA underwent reverse transcription using random hexamers. The immunoSEQ assay covered 54 Vbeta and 13 Jbeta segments for CDR3. TCRdb processed the immunoSEQ multiplex PCR reads anew with MiXCR; each CDR3 protein has one entry. The sample yields some 77,000 distinct CDR3 sequences, just over 90% seen once. CD8+ and CD4+ T cells taken from blood had their TCR beta sequenced. Negative isolation was used for CD8+ and CD4+ T cells, and FACS enrichment was applied to TEMRA cells. There are 15 residues in the CDR3. CDR1 is LGHDT and CDR2 is YNNKEL in the germline V gene (reference sequence). The V end was cut by 4 bases, the J end by 4 bases, with 14 bases between.

This TCR came from a human donor with Susac syndrome. The sample taken for sequencing was CD4+ T cells from PBMCs. This chain joins TRBV3-1 and TRBJ1-5; D call uncertain. Here the CDR3 reads CASSPTSGNNQPQHF. In DNA, the CDR3 is TGTGCCAGCAGCCCAACCAGCGGGAATAATCAGCCCCAGCATTTT. Variable domain in full (rest from reference TRBV3-1 and TRBJ1-5): DTAVSQTPKYLVTQMGNDKSIKCEQNLGHDTMYWYKQDSKKFLKIMFSYNNKELIINETVPNRFSPKSPDKAHLNLHINSLELGDSAVYFCASSPTSGNNQPQHFGDGTRLSIL.